A selection of T cell receptor beta chains follows, all from one sample in a study of prognosis after radiotherapy for stage I lung cancer. One entry per CDR3 protein results from TCRdb running MiXCR on the multiplex PCR reads. The data show tens of thousands of distinct CDR3 sequences, about 41% seen once. The sample in question was PBMCs, obtained before or after stereotactic body radiation therapy (not recorded which). All receptors derive from a donor at least 50 years old with non-small cell lung cancer. CDR3s include the opening cysteine and the closing phenylalanine or tryptophan. Each record gives: V gene, clone size, D gene, J gene, CDR3 length, CDR3 protein, CDR3 DNA. D genes are given only for firm matches. Size is omitted from some rows. Given values are once, few, many or a class for expanded clones.

V gene: TRBV6-4; clone size: .; D gene: .; J gene: TRBJ1-5; CDR3 length: 14; CDR3 protein: CASSFGREVGPQHF; CDR3 DNA: TGTGCCAGCAGTTTTGGCAGGGAGGTTGGGCCCCAGCATTTT
V gene: TRBV2; clone size: medium-sized; D gene: .; J gene: TRBJ1-2; CDR3 length: 12; CDR3 protein: CASSYSYYGYTF; CDR3 DNA: TGTGCCAGCAGCTACAGCTACTATGGCTACACCTTC
V gene: TRBV5-6; clone size: many; D gene: .; J gene: TRBJ1-5; CDR3 length: 17; CDR3 protein: CASSFRASTDKGQPQHF; CDR3 DNA: TGTGCCAGCAGCTTTAGGGCCTCGACAGATAAAGGGCAGCCCCAGCATTTT
V gene: TRBV4-1; clone size: many; D gene: .; J gene: TRBJ1-5; CDR3 length: 16; CDR3 protein: CASSQDDRAQSQPQHF; CDR3 DNA: TGCGCCAGCAGCCAAGATGATAGGGCCCAGTCTCAGCCCCAGCATTTT
V gene: TRBV5-1; clone size: .; D gene: TRBD2; J gene: TRBJ2-2; CDR3 length: 15; CDR3 protein: CASRGGAANTGELFF; CDR3 DNA: TGCGCCAGCAGGGGAGGGGCAGCGAACACCGGGGAGCTGTTTTTT
V gene: TRBV27; clone size: many; D gene: TRBD2; J gene: TRBJ2-3; CDR3 length: 16; CDR3 protein: CASRRLAGMGGNTQYF; CDR3 DNA: TGTGCCAGCAGACGCCTAGCGGGAATGGGAGGGAATACGCAGTATTTT
V gene: TRBV20-1; clone size: .; D gene: .; J gene: TRBJ1-5; CDR3 length: 14; CDR3 protein: CSAPQGYSNQPQHF; CDR3 DNA: TGCAGTGCCCCGCAGGGGTATAGCAATCAGCCCCAGCATTTT
V gene: TRBV30; clone size: once; D gene: TRBD1; J gene: TRBJ1-2; CDR3 length: 11; CDR3 protein: CACRDRDGYTF; CDR3 DNA: TGTGCCTGCCGGGACAGGGATGGCTACACCTTC
V gene: TRBV3-1; clone size: .; D gene: .; J gene: TRBJ2-3; CDR3 length: 12; CDR3 protein: CASSHLTGTQYF; CDR3 DNA: TGTGCCAGCAGCCACCTCACCGGTACGCAGTATTTT
V gene: TRBV30; clone size: many; D gene: TRBD1; J gene: TRBJ2-7; CDR3 length: 14; CDR3 protein: CAWSPGTASYEQYF; CDR3 DNA: TGTGCCTGGAGTCCCGGGACAGCCTCCTACGAGCAGTACTTC
V gene: TRBV6-1; clone size: many; D gene: TRBD1; J gene: TRBJ1-4; CDR3 length: 14; CDR3 protein: CASRDGTADEKLFF; CDR3 DNA: TGTGCCAGCAGGGACGGGACAGCCGATGAAAAACTGTTTTTT
V gene: TRBV10-3; clone size: many; D gene: .; J gene: TRBJ2-7; CDR3 length: 15; CDR3 protein: CAISESWTESYEQYF; CDR3 DNA: TGTGCCATCAGTGAGTCATGGACAGAATCCTACGAGCAGTACTTC
V gene: TRBV7-8; clone size: many; D gene: .; J gene: TRBJ2-3; CDR3 length: 14; CDR3 protein: CASSLGHATDTQYF; CDR3 DNA: TGTGCCAGCAGCTTGGGGCATGCCACAGATACGCAGTATTTT
V gene: TRBV7-2; clone size: many; D gene: TRBD2; J gene: TRBJ2-7; CDR3 length: 14; CDR3 protein: CASRSSGSSYEQYF; CDR3 DNA: TGTGCCAGCAGATCTAGCGGGAGCTCCTACGAGCAGTACTTC
V gene: TRBV7-6; clone size: .; D gene: .; J gene: TRBJ2-5; CDR3 length: 14; CDR3 protein: CASSLGREGETQYF; CDR3 DNA: TGTGCCAGCAGCTTAGGGCGAGAGGGAGAGACCCAGTACTTC
V gene: TRBV20-1; clone size: .; D gene: .; J gene: TRBJ2-4; CDR3 length: 16; CDR3 protein: CSASVRTELAKNIQYF; CDR3 DNA: TGCAGTGCTAGTGTCCGGACAGAGCTAGCCAAAAACATTCAGTACTTC
V gene: TRBV20-1; clone size: .; D gene: TRBD1; J gene: TRBJ2-7; CDR3 length: 14; CDR3 protein: CSASPRTGGYEQYF; CDR3 DNA: TGCAGTGCTAGTCCGCGGACAGGGGGCTACGAGCAGTACTTC
V gene: TRBV7-9; clone size: many; D gene: .; J gene: TRBJ1-1; CDR3 length: 15; CDR3 protein: CASSLPQGLNTEAFF; CDR3 DNA: TGTGCCAGCAGCTTACCCCAAGGATTGAACACTGAAGCTTTCTTT
V gene: TRBV6-1; clone size: .; D gene: TRBD2; J gene: TRBJ2-1; CDR3 length: 15; CDR3 protein: CASSELGGDYNEQFF; CDR3 DNA: TGTGCCAGCAGTGAACTGGGGGGGGACTACAATGAGCAGTTCTTC
V gene: TRBV6-1; clone size: many; D gene: TRBD1; J gene: TRBJ2-7; CDR3 length: 16; CDR3 protein: CASSEAKGQGLYEQYF; CDR3 DNA: TGTGCCAGCAGTGAAGCTAAGGGACAGGGTCTCTACGAGCAGTACTTC
V gene: TRBV20-1; clone size: many; D gene: TRBD2; J gene: TRBJ2-7; CDR3 length: 16; CDR3 protein: CSANPGTSGTSYEQYF; CDR3 DNA: TGCAGTGCTAACCCCGGGACTAGCGGGACCTCCTACGAGCAGTACTTC
V gene: TRBV6-5; clone size: .; D gene: TRBD1; J gene: TRBJ2-3; CDR3 length: 20; CDR3 protein: CASSYLGWVTGGESTDTQYF; CDR3 DNA: TGTGCCAGCAGTTACCTGGGTTGGGTAACAGGGGGTGAGAGCACAGATACGCAGTATTTT
V gene: TRBV25-1; clone size: .; D gene: TRBD1; J gene: TRBJ2-1; CDR3 length: 15; CDR3 protein: CSSIEGQGAWNEQFF; CDR3 DNA: TGTTCCAGCATTGAAGGGCAGGGGGCCTGGAATGAGCAGTTCTTC
V gene: TRBV6-1; clone size: many; D gene: .; J gene: TRBJ1-2; CDR3 length: 15; CDR3 protein: CASGRAPTSYYGYTF; CDR3 DNA: TGTGCCAGCGGGAGGGCTCCTACGTCTTATTATGGCTACACCTTC
V gene: TRBV7-2; clone size: .; D gene: TRBD1; J gene: TRBJ2-1; CDR3 length: 14; CDR3 protein: CASSQRQGLSEQFF; CDR3 DNA: TGTGCCAGCAGCCAACGACAGGGTCTTAGTGAGCAGTTCTTC
V gene: TRBV30; clone size: .; D gene: TRBD1; J gene: TRBJ1-3; CDR3 length: 14; CDR3 protein: CAWSTGDPGNTIYF; CDR3 DNA: TGTGCCTGGAGCACAGGGGATCCTGGAAACACCATATATTTT
V gene: TRBV28; clone size: .; D gene: .; J gene: TRBJ2-7; CDR3 length: 13; CDR3 protein: CASSQVQPYEQYF; CDR3 DNA: TGTGCCAGCAGTCAGGTGCAGCCCTACGAGCAGTACTTC
V gene: TRBV30; clone size: .; D gene: .; J gene: TRBJ2-3; CDR3 length: 14; CDR3 protein: CAWIDKGVPRAQYF; CDR3 DNA: TGTGCCTGGATCGACAAGGGGGTCCCGAGGGCGCAGTATTTT
V gene: TRBV2; clone size: many; D gene: .; J gene: TRBJ2-6; CDR3 length: 14; CDR3 protein: CASSGAAGANVLTF; CDR3 DNA: TGTGCCAGCAGCGGGGCGGCGGGGGCCAACGTCCTGACTTTC
V gene: TRBV11-2; clone size: .; D gene: TRBD2; J gene: TRBJ2-7; CDR3 length: 14; CDR3 protein: CASSLASGPYEQYF; CDR3 DNA: TGTGCCAGCAGCTTAGCTAGCGGGCCCTACGAGCAGTACTTC
V gene: TRBV6-4; clone size: .; D gene: .; J gene: TRBJ2-1; CDR3 length: 11; CDR3 protein: CASSWLGEQFF; CDR3 DNA: TGTGCCAGCAGTTGGTTGGGTGAGCAGTTCTTC
V gene: TRBV12-3/TRBV12-4; clone size: many; D gene: .; J gene: TRBJ2-1; CDR3 length: 16; CDR3 protein: CASSLKSAAFYNEQFF; CDR3 DNA: TGTGCCAGCAGTTTAAAGAGCGCCGCTTTCTACAATGAGCAGTTCTTC
V gene: TRBV20-1; clone size: many; D gene: TRBD2; J gene: TRBJ2-5; CDR3 length: 16; CDR3 protein: CSASRASGRAQETQYF; CDR3 DNA: TGCAGTGCTTCCCGAGCTAGCGGGAGGGCCCAAGAGACCCAGTACTTC
V gene: TRBV4-3; clone size: many; D gene: .; J gene: TRBJ2-1; CDR3 length: 19; CDR3 protein: CASSQDPRRVGGGPNEQFF; CDR3 DNA: TGCGCCAGCAGCCAAGATCCACGCCGCGTAGGGGGAGGCCCCAATGAGCAGTTCTTC
V gene: TRBV6-1; clone size: medium-sized; D gene: .; J gene: TRBJ1-6; CDR3 length: 14; CDR3 protein: CASKEGWDLSPLHF; CDR3 DNA: TGTGCCAGCAAAGAGGGGTGGGACTTATCACCCCTCCACTTT
V gene: TRBV3-1; clone size: many; D gene: .; J gene: TRBJ2-3; CDR3 length: 14; CDR3 protein: CASSQEYDVDTQYF; CDR3 DNA: TGTGCCAGCAGCCAAGAATACGATGTGGATACGCAGTATTTT
V gene: TRBV2; clone size: many; D gene: .; J gene: TRBJ1-3; CDR3 length: 15; CDR3 protein: CASTQMRGSGNTIYF; CDR3 DNA: TGTGCCAGCACCCAAATGAGGGGCTCTGGAAACACCATATATTTT
V gene: TRBV6-1; clone size: many; D gene: .; J gene: TRBJ2-1; CDR3 length: 13; CDR3 protein: CASSEAQSRGQFF; CDR3 DNA: TGTGCCAGCAGTGAAGCGCAGTCCCGTGGGCAGTTCTTC
V gene: TRBV28; clone size: .; D gene: TRBD2; J gene: TRBJ2-7; CDR3 length: 20; CDR3 protein: CASNEPRGGTSGRRAYEQYF; CDR3 DNA: TGTGCCAGCAACGAACCAAGGGGAGGGACTAGCGGGAGAAGGGCCTACGAGCAGTACTTC
V gene: TRBV5-1; clone size: medium-sized; D gene: TRBD1; J gene: TRBJ2-7; CDR3 length: 15; CDR3 protein: CASSLGTASGDEQYF; CDR3 DNA: TGCGCCAGCAGCTTAGGGACAGCTTCAGGCGACGAGCAGTACTTC
V gene: TRBV9; clone size: many; D gene: .; J gene: TRBJ2-2; CDR3 length: 16; CDR3 protein: CASSESGTGNTGELFF; CDR3 DNA: TGTGCCAGCAGCGAATCGGGAACCGGTAACACCGGGGAGCTGTTTTTT
V gene: TRBV15; clone size: many; D gene: .; J gene: TRBJ2-4; CDR3 length: 15; CDR3 protein: CATSPSGLAKNIQYF; CDR3 DNA: TGTGCCACCAGCCCTAGTGGGCTAGCCAAAAACATTCAGTACTTC
V gene: TRBV7-2; clone size: .; D gene: TRBD1; J gene: TRBJ2-3; CDR3 length: 15; CDR3 protein: CASIPDRGLGDTQYF; CDR3 DNA: TGTGCCAGCATCCCTGACAGGGGGCTGGGTGATACGCAGTATTTT
V gene: TRBV7-2; clone size: many; D gene: .; J gene: TRBJ2-4; CDR3 length: 14; CDR3 protein: CASSTREGGNIQYF; CDR3 DNA: TGTGCCAGCAGCACCAGGGAAGGCGGAAACATTCAGTACTTC
V gene: TRBV7-2; clone size: many; D gene: .; J gene: TRBJ2-3; CDR3 length: 17; CDR3 protein: CASSLILSSSLQNTQYF; CDR3 DNA: TGTGCCAGCAGCTTAATTCTGTCGTCTAGCTTACAAAATACGCAGTATTTT
V gene: TRBV12-3/TRBV12-4; clone size: .; D gene: .; J gene: TRBJ1-2; CDR3 length: 15; CDR3 protein: CAISFRVGGLGGYTF; CDR3 DNA: TGTGCCATCAGTTTCCGCGTGGGGGGCCTCGGGGGCTACACCTTC
V gene: TRBV20-1; clone size: .; D gene: .; J gene: TRBJ2-1; CDR3 length: 15; CDR3 protein: CSAEVTASSYNEQFF; CDR3 DNA: TGCAGTGCCGAAGTTACCGCAAGCTCCTACAATGAGCAGTTCTTC
V gene: TRBV6-1; clone size: many; D gene: TRBD2; J gene: TRBJ2-7; CDR3 length: 15; CDR3 protein: CASSLDGASGNEQYF; CDR3 DNA: TGTGCCAGCAGCCTCGACGGGGCTAGCGGGAACGAGCAGTACTTC
V gene: TRBV29-1; clone size: many; D gene: .; J gene: TRBJ2-5; CDR3 length: 13; CDR3 protein: CSAQTGTRETQYF; CDR3 DNA: TGCAGCGCCCAGACAGGAACCCGAGAGACCCAGTACTTC
V gene: TRBV10-3; clone size: many; D gene: TRBD2; J gene: TRBJ2-3; CDR3 length: 16; CDR3 protein: CAIRRLAGEGTDTQYF; CDR3 DNA: TGTGCCATCCGAAGACTAGCGGGAGAGGGGACAGATACGCAGTATTTT
V gene: TRBV27; clone size: .; D gene: TRBD2; J gene: TRBJ2-3; CDR3 length: 14; CDR3 protein: CASSSGRKTDTQYF; CDR3 DNA: TGTGCCAGTAGTAGCGGGAGGAAGACAGATACGCAGTATTTT
V gene: TRBV29-1; clone size: many; D gene: TRBD2; J gene: TRBJ2-5; CDR3 length: 13; CDR3 protein: CSVELAAQETQYF; CDR3 DNA: TGCAGCGTCGAACTAGCGGCTCAAGAGACCCAGTACTTC
V gene: TRBV6-1; clone size: many; D gene: .; J gene: TRBJ1-1; CDR3 length: 13; CDR3 protein: CASSKLKNTEAFF; CDR3 DNA: TGTGCCAGCAGTAAACTCAAAAACACTGAAGCTTTCTTT
V gene: TRBV11-3; clone size: .; D gene: TRBD1; J gene: TRBJ2-5; CDR3 length: 15; CDR3 protein: CASSPGQTNQETQYF; CDR3 DNA: TGTGCCAGCAGCCCGGGACAGACGAACCAAGAGACCCAGTACTTC
V gene: TRBV12-3/TRBV12-4; clone size: once; D gene: TRBD1; J gene: TRBJ1-2; CDR3 length: 14; CDR3 protein: CASSPQGARRGYTF; CDR3 DNA: TGTGCCAGCAGTCCACAGGGGGCTCGCCGGGGCTACACCTTC